Listed below are T cell receptor beta chains from one sample, sequenced in a study of CD8+ T cells in alopecia areata. Some clones are missing from TCRdb's copy, which holds only in-frame ones; the method was immunoSEQ multiplex PCR. Here the sample spans 150,000 or so clones, around three fifths being singletons. The sequenced sample was CD4+ T cells sorted from blood, obtained at week 0. Every receptor here comes from a human donor with alopecia areata. Each CDR3 is given with its conserved first and last residue. A D gene is named only where the DNA matches it firmly. Clone sizes are given selectively: once, few, many, or a class where the clone is expanded.

abundance	len	j_gene	d_gene	v_gene	CDR3aa	CDR3nt
few	14	TRBJ1-1	.	TRBV9	CASRGAGVATEAFF	TGTGCCAGCAGAGGGGCGGGGGTTGCCACTGAAGCTTTCTTT
once	14	TRBJ2-3	TRBD2	TRBV6-5	CASSPRGGTDTQYF	TGTGCCAGCAGTCCCCGGGGGGGCACAGATACGCAGTATTTT
.	14	TRBJ1-1	.	TRBV5-1	CASSLALGGTEAFF	TGCGCCAGCAGCTTGGCCCTTGGGGGCACTGAAGCTTTCTTT
few	14	TRBJ2-2	.	TRBV5-6	CASSVSARSGELFF	TGTGCCAGCAGCGTTAGTGCCCGATCCGGGGAGCTGTTTTTT
.	16	TRBJ2-1	.	TRBV4-1	CASSRPVGGAGNEQFF	TGCGCCAGCAGCCGACCTGTGGGGGGCGCTGGGAATGAGCAGTTCTTC
.	12	TRBJ2-5	.	TRBV5-4	CASSPREETQYF	TGTGCCAGCAGCCCCCGAGAGGAGACCCAGTACTTC
.	15	TRBJ2-3	.	TRBV30	CAWRTAAYLTDTQYF	TGTGCCTGGAGAACCGCAGCCTACCTCACAGATACGCAGTATTTT
.	13	TRBJ2-7	.	TRBV25-1	CASSELDPYEQYF	TGTGCCAGCAGTGAATTAGACCCCTACGAGCAGTACTTC
few	13	TRBJ1-1	.	TRBV19	CASSILGLPEAFF	TGTGCCAGTAGTATACTGGGGCTCCCTGAAGCTTTCTTT
many	13	TRBJ1-2	.	TRBV6-5	CASSYSRRDGYTF	TGTGCCAGCAGTTACTCGAGACGGGATGGCTACACCTTC
.	17	TRBJ2-1	TRBD2	TRBV4-2	CASSQGGGRGLAGEQFF	TGTGCCAGCAGCCAAGGGGGAGGGAGGGGACTAGCGGGCGAGCAGTTCTTC
.	15	TRBJ2-3	.	TRBV29-1	CSVDIWGAGTDTQYF	TGCAGCGTTGATATCTGGGGGGCAGGCACAGATACGCAGTATTTT
few	14	TRBJ1-4	.	TRBV7-9	CASSITGLFGKLFF	TGTGCCAGCAGCATAACAGGGCTTTTTGGAAAACTGTTTTTT
few	16	TRBJ2-3	TRBD2	TRBV4-1	CASSQASAGDTDTQYF	TGCGCCAGCAGCCAAGCGTCCGCGGGGGACACAGATACGCAGTATTTT
.	13	TRBJ1-5	.	TRBV11-2	CASSHASNQPQHF	TGTGCCAGCAGCCACGCTAGCAATCAGCCCCAGCATTTT
once	14	TRBJ2-4	.	TRBV30	CAWSVMGFAGIQYF	TGTGCCTGGAGTGTAATGGGGTTTGCTGGCATTCAGTACTTC
few	17	TRBJ2-5	.	TRBV7-2	CASSLGANTGSLETQYF	TGTGCCAGCAGCCTGGGGGCCAATACAGGGAGCCTAGAGACCCAGTACTTC
once	13	TRBJ2-5	TRBD2	TRBV2	CASAEAGQETQYF	TGTGCCAGCGCTGAAGCGGGACAAGAGACCCAGTACTTC
.	13	TRBJ1-5	.	TRBV27	CASSRVINQPQHF	TGTGCCAGCAGCCGGGTTATCAATCAGCCCCAGCATTTT
few	16	TRBJ2-3	TRBD2	TRBV5-1	CASSLMAGGQTDTQYF	TGCGCCAGCAGCTTGATGGCGGGGGGCCAGACAGATACGCAGTATTTT
.	15	TRBJ2-5	TRBD2	TRBV7-2	CASNLLDGGAKTQYF	TGTGCCAGCAACCTTCTTGACGGGGGGGCTAAGACCCAGTACTTC
.	14	TRBJ2-7	.	TRBV7-9	CASSREGDSYEQYF	TGTGCCAGCAGCCGTGAGGGCGACTCCTACGAGCAGTACTTC
.	12	TRBJ2-5	.	TRBV25-1	CASSNPGQTQYF	TGTGCCAGCAGTAACCCGGGACAGACCCAGTACTTC
.	14	TRBJ1-6	.	TRBV19	CASTEEGYNSPLHF	TGTGCCAGTACCGAAGAGGGGTACAATTCACCCCTCCACTTT
.	13	TRBJ2-6	.	TRBV2	CASSESIKNVLTF	TGTGCCAGCAGTGAAAGTATAAAAAACGTCCTGACTTTC
few	11	TRBJ2-7	.	TRBV29-1	CSVDQGTEQYF	TGCAGCGTTGATCAGGGGACGGAGCAGTACTTC
few	17	TRBJ2-1	TRBD2	TRBV4-2	CASSQEDGGASYNEQFF	TGTGCCAGCAGCCAAGAGGACGGGGGGGCCTCTTACAATGAGCAGTTCTTC
.	14	TRBJ1-1	TRBD1	TRBV5-6	CASGQGFMNTEAFF	TGTGCCAGCGGACAGGGCTTTATGAACACTGAAGCTTTCTTT
few	12	TRBJ2-5	.	TRBV5-1	CASSPGWETQYF	TGCGCCAGCAGCCCCGGCTGGGAGACCCAGTACTTC
.	18	TRBJ1-6	TRBD1	TRBV7-2	CASSPKGGGQGSNSPLHF	TGTGCCAGCAGCCCCAAAGGGGGGGGACAGGGGAGTAATTCACCCCTCCACTTT
.	14	TRBJ1-6	.	TRBV13	CASSLRGGNSPLHF	TGTGCCAGCAGCTTAAGGGGAGGTAATTCACCCCTCCACTTT
.	12	TRBJ1-2	.	TRBV2	CASSSGSYGYTF	TGTGCCAGCAGTAGCGGCTCCTATGGCTACACCTTC
few	13	TRBJ2-3	.	TRBV29-1	CSVLGDFTDTQYF	TGCAGCGTCCTAGGGGATTTCACAGATACGCAGTATTTT
few	18	TRBJ2-1	TRBD2	TRBV30	CAWSVGKVSGGSGKAQFF	TGTGCCTGGAGTGTAGGAAAGGTTAGCGGGGGCTCAGGGAAGGCGCAGTTCTTC
.	14	TRBJ2-7	TRBD1	TRBV10-3	CAISDGDRRYEQYF	TGTGCCATCAGTGACGGGGACAGGCGCTACGAGCAGTACTTC
.	15	TRBJ1-5	TRBD1	TRBV7-2	CASSWGQGGNQPQHF	TGTGCCAGCAGCTGGGGGCAGGGGGGCAATCAGCCCCAGCATTTT
.	14	TRBJ1-5	.	TRBV27	CASSPQGRNQPQHF	TGTGCCAGCAGTCCCCAGGGGCGCAATCAGCCCCAGCATTTT
.	14	TRBJ1-1	TRBD1	TRBV29-1	CSVTGTGYNTEAFF	TGCAGCGTTACCGGGACAGGGTATAACACTGAAGCTTTCTTT
few	13	TRBJ1-1	.	TRBV7-9	CASSAYMNTEAFF	TGTGCCAGCAGCGCCTACATGAACACTGAAGCTTTCTTT
few	12	TRBJ2-1	TRBD1	TRBV18	CASSSNRGEQFF	TGTGCCAGCTCATCGAACAGGGGTGAGCAGTTCTTC
.	17	TRBJ2-6	TRBD1	TRBV19	CATMAQGADTGANVLTF	TGTGCCACAATGGCACAGGGGGCCGATACTGGGGCCAACGTCCTGACTTTC